These 24 T cell receptor beta chains were sequenced from one sample in a study of early T cells in non-severe SARS-CoV-2 infection. TCRdb processed the 5' RACE reads anew with MiXCR; each CDR3 protein has one entry. The sample lists around 44,000 distinct CDR3 sequences, about 5.7% seen once, with around 21% in the top ten. The sequencing here drew on whole blood, taken at baseline. These receptors were collected from an adult who was a healthcare worker with PCR-confirmed SARS-CoV-2 infection or an uninfected control (not recorded which).

This clonotype was recorded at least ten times. This chain uses TRBV2 with TRBJ1-2; D perhaps matches TRBD1 (6 bases). Between the trimmed V and J ends, which lost 5 bases and 3 bases, there was a span of 16 bases. Germline V gene data show CDR1 as SNHLY and CDR2 as FYNNEI. The CDR3 runs 15 residues. The CDR3 DNA reads as TGTGCCAGCAGTCCCGCAAGGGGGTCTGACTATGGCTACACCTTC. Protein product: CASSPARGSDYGYTF. The full variable domain, in which reference TRBV2 and TRBJ1-2 provide the parts outside the CDR3, is EPEVTQTPSHQVTQMGQEVILRCVPISNHLYFYWYRQILGQKVEFLVSFYNNEISEKSEIFDDQFSVERPDGSNFTLKIRSTKLEDSAMYFCASSPARGSDYGYTFGSGTRLTVV.

This clonotype was detected ten times or more. The V and J genes are TRBV19 and TRBJ1-5; D remains ambiguous. V was trimmed by 1 base and J by 2 bases, leaving 12 bases between them. CDR1 is LNHDA, CDR2 SQIVND, per germline (reference sequence). There are 16 residues in the CDR3. The CDR3 sequence: CASSIGGRWGNQPQHF. DNA for the CDR3: TGTGCCAGTAGTATAGGGGGTCGATGGGGCAATCAGCCCCAGCATTTT.

The CDR3 DNA sequence: TGTGCCAGCAGCTTGATAGCGGGAGCCTCGCGGGAGCAGTTCTTC. It codes for CASSLIAGASREQFF. The J gene is TRBJ2-1, the V gene TRBV7-9; 9 bases map to TRBD2. The CDR3 spans 15 residues. Germline values: CDR1 SEHNR, CDR2 FQNEAQ (reference sequence). The junction had 10 bases not matched to a gene; V was cut back by 3 bases and J by 10 bases.

This clonotype was found a few times. The V gene is TRBV11-2, the J gene TRBJ1-3; a possible D gene is TRBD1 (5 bases). Per the germline V gene, CDR1 is SGHAT and CDR2 is FQNNGV. This CDR3 contains 17 residues. Trimming removed 4 bases from V and 0 bases from J, with 16 bases in between. CDR3 loop: CASSSVLRVSSGNTIYF. The CDR3 nucleotides are TGTGCCAGCAGCTCAGTGCTCAGGGTTTCCTCTGGAAACACCATATATTTT.

In this sample, this clonotype turned up a few times. V is TRBV6-6 and J is TRBJ2-1; D is perhaps TRBD2 (5 bases). V lost 7 bases to trimming and J lost 0 bases, with 19 bases between them. Germline CDR1 MNHNY, CDR2 SVGAGI (reference sequence). The CDR3 loop spans 17 amino acids. The CDR3 spells CASTQFFGGSSYNEQFF. CDR3 nucleotide sequence: TGTGCCAGCACTCAATTTTTTGGAGGCAGCTCCTACAATGAGCAGTTCTTC.

The table lists this clonotype with a few counts. The gene calls are TRBV11-2 and TRBJ1-1; D not resolved. This CDR3 is built from 11 residues. Trimming removed 5 bases at V and 7 bases at J, with 8 bases between. CDR1 is SGHAT, CDR2 FQNNGV, per germline. The CDR3 sequence: CASSRIDEAFF. As DNA, the CDR3 is TGTGCCAGCAGCAGAATAGATGAAGCTTTCTTT. Together with reference TRBV11-2 and TRBJ1-1, the CDR3 gives the full variable domain: EAGVAQSPRYKIIEKRQSVAFWCNPISGHATLYWYQQILGQGPKLLIQFQNNGVVDDSQLPKDRFSAERLKGVDSTLKIQPAKLEDSAVYLCASSRIDEAFFGQGTRLTVV.

This sequence joins TRBV11-2 and TRBJ2-5, with D perhaps matching TRBD2 (5 bases). The CDR3 spans 11 residues. Deletions cut 1 base from V and 14 bases from J, with 11 bases between. Germline lookup yields CDR1 SGHAT and CDR2 FQNNGV. Here the CDR3 reads CASSLAGLVYF. For the CDR3, the DNA is TGTGCCAGCAGCTTAGCGGGGTTGGTTTACTTC.

This clonotype was picked up many times. The V gene is TRBV2, the J gene TRBJ2-2; 8 bases fit TRBD1. Trimming removed 4 bases from V and 9 bases from J; junction bases left unmatched: 10. Germline V gives CDR1 SNHLY, CDR2 FYNNEI. This CDR3 has 15 residues. The CDR3: CASSVGGQAFRELFF. DNA of the CDR3: TGTGCCAGCAGTGTAGGGGGACAGGCTTTCAGGGAGCTGTTTTTT.

This clonotype was seen ten or more times. The chain links TRBV20-1 to TRBJ1-3; D may be TRBD1 (5 bases). V gave up 5 bases and J gave up 0 bases, with 11 bases separating them. Germline CDR1 reads DFQATT; CDR2 reads SNEGSKA (reference sequence). This CDR3 is built from 14 residues. CDR3 sequence reads: CSALDKSSGNTIYF. In DNA form, the CDR3 reads TGCAGTGCTTTGGACAAGAGCTCTGGAAACACCATATATTTT.

This clonotype has a count of ten or more. The chain recombines TRBV18 with TRBJ1-3; TRBD1 is a possible D gene (6 bases). Germline V gene sequence: CDR1 KGHSH, CDR2 LQKENI. The CDR3 runs 16 residues. Trimming took off 3 bases at V and 0 bases at J, with 12 bases between the two ends. The CDR3 protein is CASSPQQGHSGNTIYF. In DNA, the CDR3 is TGTGCCAGCTCACCCCAACAGGGCCACTCTGGAAACACCATATATTTT. The full variable domain, with the rest looked up from reference TRBV18 and TRBJ1-3, is NAGVMQNPRHLVRRRGQEARLRCSPMKGHSHVYWYRQLPEEGLKFMVYLQKENIIDESGMPKERFSAEFPKEGPSILRIQQVVRGDSAAYFCASSPQQGHSGNTIYFGEGSWLTVV.

Ten or more counts support this clonotype. This chain links TRBV20-1 with TRBJ2-4; D not certain. Germline V gives CDR1 DFQATT, CDR2 SNEGSKA (reference sequence). The V end lost 6 bases, the J end lost 0 bases, and 9 bases lay between the germline ends. The CDR3 length is 13 residues. The chain's CDR3 is CSAAVLAKNIQYF. Written as DNA, the CDR3 is TGCAGTGCCGCCGTCTTAGCCAAAAACATTCAGTACTTC.

The rearrangement links TRBV20-1 to TRBJ2-3; 9 bases match TRBD2. Germline V gene data show CDR1 as DFQATT and CDR2 as SNEGSKA (reference sequence). Trimming took 6 bases from V and 4 from J; bases not matched to a gene: 11. CDR3 length: 15 amino acids. The CDR3 reads CSAGAGGVSADTQYF. CDR3 DNA sequence: TGCAGTGCGGGAGCGGGAGGAGTATCGGCAGATACGCAGTATTTT.

This clonotype has just a few counts. The chain links TRBV11-2 to TRBJ1-1; no reliable D call. Per germline, CDR1 SGHAT and CDR2 FQNNGV. Between the trimmed V and J ends, which lost 6 bases and 2 bases, there was a span of 4 bases. The CDR3 has 11 amino acids. CDR3 sequence (DNA): TGTGCCAGCAGTCATAACACTGAAGCTTTCTTT. This translates into CASSHNTEAFF.

This clonotype came up a few times. The V gene is TRBV29-1, the J gene TRBJ1-1; the D is unclear. This CDR3 region has 13 residues. V dropped 1 base and J dropped 1 base, with 7 bases sitting between them. Looked up from germline, CDR1 is SQVTM and CDR2 is ANQGSEA. CDR3 DNA: TGCAGCGTTGAAGGGCGAGGGAACACTGAAGCTTTCTTT. Translation: CSVEGRGNTEAFF.

V is TRBV21-1 and J is TRBJ2-1; the tabulated D call, TRBD1, remains unverified against the DNA. TRBV21-1 is flagged as a pseudogene. This CDR3 spans 15 amino acids. This chain's CDR3 is CASSTRQGSYNEQFF. DNA of the CDR3: TGTGCCAGCAGCACCAGACAGGGATCATACAATGAGCAGTTCTTC.

This clonotype was counted between two and nine times. The V call is TRBV6-1, the J call TRBJ1-3; 7 nucleotides match TRBD1. Germline V gives CDR1 MNHNS, CDR2 SASEGT. CDR3 length equals 15 residues. The V and J ends lost 3 bases and 0 bases, in that order; junction bases with no gene match: 2. The DNA of the CDR3 is TGTGCCAGCAGTGAGGACAGGAACTCTGGAAACACCATATATTTT. Its protein is CASSEDRNSGNTIYF.

This clonotype turned up a few times. The chain has TRBV20-1 and TRBJ2-7; 8 bases fit TRBD2. This CDR3 has 14 amino acids. With V trimmed by 1 base and J by 3 bases, 5 bases remained unmatched. The germline CDR1 and CDR2 sequences are DFQATT and SNEGSKA (reference sequence). CDR3 bases: TGCAGTGCTAGAGCGGCGGGAGGAGGCTACGAGCAGTACTTC. It codes for CSARAAGGGYEQYF.

This clonotype was seen ten or more times. J is TRBJ2-1 and V is TRBV7-3; weak D call: TRBD1 (5 bases). Trimming took off 5 bases at V and 7 bases at J, with 15 bases between the two ends. This CDR3 is built from 14 residues. In germline, CDR1 is SGHTA, CDR2 FQGTGA. CDR3 DNA: TGTGCCAGCAGCCCAAACCGTGGACAAAATGAGCAGTTCTTC. Translated: CASSPNRGQNEQFF.

This clonotype occurred many times. The rearrangement joins TRBV12-3 or TRBV12-4 to TRBJ2-5; a weak D match, TRBD1 (6 bases). Between the trimmed V and J ends, which lost 3 bases and 0 bases, there was a span of 11 bases. The CDR3 spans 15 residues. The CDR3 sequence: CASSFAQGYQETQYF. The CDR3 nucleotides are TGTGCCAGCAGTTTCGCCCAGGGGTACCAAGAGACCCAGTACTTC.

The sample holds many counts of this clonotype. The chain uses TRBV7-3 and TRBJ1-4; D remains ambiguous. The CDR3 contains 13 residues. V gave up 0 bases and J gave up 8 bases, with 7 bases separating them. Germline V gene sequence: CDR1 SGHTA, CDR2 FQGTGA. The DNA for the CDR3 is TGTGCCAGCAGCTTAACGCCGGGGGAAAAACTGTTTTTT. It encodes CASSLTPGEKLFF.

This chain connects TRBV2 to TRBJ1-5; 7 nucleotides match TRBD1. The germline V gene encodes CDR1 SNHLY and CDR2 FYNNEI. This CDR3 is 14 amino acids long. V shed 6 bases and J 3 bases; nucleotides not matched to a gene: 5. This CDR3 is CASSETGFNQPQHF. Written as DNA, the CDR3 is TGTGCCAGCAGCGAGACAGGGTTCAATCAGCCCCAGCATTTT.

This clonotype was picked up many times. The rearrangement uses TRBV20-1 and TRBJ2-7; TRBD2 is a possible D gene (7 bases). This CDR3 is built from 15 residues. Germline CDR1 and CDR2: DFQATT and SNEGSKA (reference sequence). V lost 4 bases, J lost 3 bases, and 19 bases lay in between. For the CDR3, the DNA is TGCAGTGCTAAAGTCAGCGCGGGGGCCGGCTACGAGCAGTACTTC. It yields the protein CSAKVSAGAGYEQYF.

This clonotype has at least ten counts. This chain uses TRBV7-8 with TRBJ2-1; TRBD2 matches 11 bases. CDR3 length: 16 amino acids. The ends lost 5 bases at V and 6 bases at J; junction bases unmatched: 9. Germline CDR1 SGHVS, CDR2 FQNEAQ. The CDR3 region has the DNA TGTGCCAGCAGCACACCCGGGACTAGCGGTATCAATGAGCAGTTCTTC. Translation gives CASSTPGTSGINEQFF.

The gene calls are TRBV7-2 and TRBJ2-1, with D possibly called TRBD1 or TRBD2 (5 bases each). Between the trimmed V and J ends, which lost 5 bases and 16 bases, there was a span of 15 bases. This CDR3 region has 11 residues. Germline CDR1 and CDR2: SGHTA and FQGNSA. This CDR3 reads CASSDEGIKFF. CDR3 DNA sequence: TGTGCCAGCAGCGACGAGGGGATCAAATTCTTC.